These 9 T cell receptor beta chains were sequenced from one sample in a study of T-cell memory formation after mild COVID-19. TCRdb re-analysed the 5' RACE reads in MiXCR, keeping a single row per CDR3 protein. The sample contains 300,000 to 400,000 distinct CDR3 sequences, 25% to 30% of which appear only once. Sequenced input: PBMCs or a T cell subset sorted from them (not recorded which). All receptors come from an adult woman who had mild COVID-19 (a few samples of this study predate the infection). Cell type and time point are not known.

The chain is built from TRBV19 and TRBJ2-7; D is possibly TRBD1 (6 bases). This CDR3 region has 14 residues. Looked up from germline, CDR1 is LNHDA and CDR2 is SQIVND (reference sequence). The V end lost 5 bases, the J end lost 3 bases, and 14 bases lay between the germline ends. CDR3 residues: CASSANRDIYEQYF. In nucleotides, the CDR3 is TGTGCCAGTAGTGCAAACCGGGACATCTACGAGCAGTACTTC.

This clonotype was observed a few times. This chain links TRBV7-9 with TRBJ1-4; perhaps TRBD1 as D (5 bases). The CDR3 runs 12 residues. CDR1 and CDR2 from the germline V gene are SEHNR and FQNEAQ (reference sequence). The ends were cut back, 5 bases at V and 8 bases at J, with 9 bases in the middle. The chain's CDR3 is CASSHGAEKLFF. For the CDR3, the DNA is TGTGCCAGCAGCCACGGGGCGGAAAAACTGTTTTTT.

The J gene is TRBJ2-3, the V gene TRBV24-1; weak D call: TRBD1 (6 bases). This CDR3 comprises 11 residues. Per germline, CDR1 KGHDR and CDR2 SFDVKD. The V end lost 10 bases, the J end lost 9 bases, and 13 bases lay between the germline ends. The CDR3 DNA is TGTGCCACGGCAGCTGGGGGCACGCAGTATTTT. Translation gives CATAAGGTQYF.

This sequence joins TRBV7-9 and TRBJ1-2; D gene unclear. The CDR3 loop spans 14 amino acids. Trimming stripped 11 bases from V and 0 bases from J, with 16 bases between. The germline V gene encodes CDR1 SEHNR and CDR2 FQNEAQ (reference sequence). The CDR3: CAVGGNEPNYGYTF. The CDR3 DNA reads TGTGCCGTAGGAGGGAACGAACCTAACTATGGCTACACCTTC.

The V gene is TRBV11-1, the J gene TRBJ2-2; TRBD1 is a possible D gene (6 bases). Germline lookup yields CDR1 SGHAT and CDR2 FQDESV (reference sequence). The length of the CDR3 is 15 residues. V was clipped by 5 bases and J by 2 bases, with 12 bases between them. The CDR3 nucleotides read TGTGCCAGCAGCCGAGACAGGTTCAACACCGGGGAGCTGTTTTTT. Its protein is CASSRDRFNTGELFF.

This chain joins TRBV2 and TRBJ2-3; 8 nucleotides match TRBD1. Germline loops: CDR1 SNHLY, CDR2 FYNNEI. Losses at the gene ends were 6 bases for V and 0 bases for J; bases not matched to a gene: 5. This CDR3 spans 15 amino acids. The CDR3 DNA is TGTGCCAGCAGGCGGGACAGGAGAAGCACAGATACGCAGTATTTT. Its protein is CASRRDRRSTDTQYF.

The chain carries TRBV20-1 and TRBJ2-7, with a possible D match to TRBD1 (5 bases). This CDR3 is 13 amino acids long. CDR1 and CDR2 (germline): DFQATT, SNEGSKA (reference sequence). V was shortened by 3 bases and J by 2 bases, with 11 bases between the two germline ends. This chain's CDR3 is CSASQGAPYEQYF. As DNA, the CDR3 is TGCAGTGCTAGCCAAGGGGCCCCCTACGAGCAGTACTTC.

The sample holds a few counts of this clonotype. This chain links TRBV5-1 with TRBJ1-1; 9 positions match TRBD1. CDR3 length: 15 residues. With 0 bases clipped from V and 6 bases from J, the junction kept 6 bases outside the gene matches. Germline V gene data show CDR1 as SGHRS and CDR2 as YFSETQ. The CDR3 region is CASSLEGQGFPEAFF. CDR3 nucleotides: TGCGCCAGCAGCTTGGAAGGACAGGGGTTCCCTGAAGCTTTCTTT.

This clonotype has just one count. The V gene is TRBV9, the J gene TRBJ2-7, with D perhaps matching TRBD2 (6 bases). Germline CDR1 and CDR2: SGDLS and YYNGEE. The V end was cut by 3 bases, the J end by 2 bases, with 15 bases between. This CDR3 has 15 amino acids. In nucleotides, the CDR3 is TGTGCCAGCAGCGAGGGAGGCGGGGAGACCTACGAGCAGTACTTC. Translating gives CASSEGGGETYEQYF.